These 7 T cell receptor beta chains came from one sample sequenced in a study of T-cell memory formation after mild COVID-19. TCRdb reprocessed the 5' RACE reads with MiXCR, giving one entry per CDR3 protein. The data hold some 250,000 distinct CDR3 sequences, with around 10% observed a single time. Sequencing was performed on PBMCs or a T cell subset sorted from them (not recorded which). The receptors originated from a man between 18 and 29 years old who had mild COVID-19 (a few samples of this study predate the infection). Cell type and time point are not known.

This clonotype was counted between two and nine times. V gene TRBV6-2 or TRBV6-3 combines with J gene TRBJ1-1; D is ambiguous. The CDR3 extends over 14 amino acids. V was clipped by 2 bases and J by 1 base, with 8 bases between them. Germline V gives CDR1 MNHEY, CDR2 SVGEGT. The DNA of the CDR3 is TGTGCCAGCAGTTACCAGGAAGGGAACACTGAAGCTTTCTTT. Translation: CASSYQEGNTEAFF.

This clonotype was detected a few times. The chain links TRBV14 to TRBJ2-3; D perhaps matches TRBD2 (5 bases). Germline V gene lookup returns CDR1 SGHDN and CDR2 FVKESK. V lost 4 bases and J 2 bases, leaving 7 bases between the germline ends. The CDR3 runs to 13 residues. DNA for the CDR3: TGTGCCAGCAGCCGACTAAACACAGATACGCAGTATTTT. This codes for CASSRLNTDTQYF.

In its sample, this clonotype was seen a few times. The chain uses TRBV10-3 and TRBJ2-1; 10 nucleotides line up with TRBD2. The CDR3 covers 13 residues. Germline V gene sequence: CDR1 ENHRY, CDR2 SYGVKD. Trimming removed 11 bases from V and 5 bases from J; junction bases left unmatched: 6. Here the CDR3 DNA reads TGTGCCTCCACTAGCGGGGTAAACAATGAGCAGTTCTTC. Translation gives CASTSGVNNEQFF.

This clonotype was detected a few times. CDR3 in amino acids: CASSSWTADTQYF. For the CDR3, the DNA is TGTGCCAGCAGCTCATGGACTGCAGATACGCAGTATTTT. The V call is TRBV5-4, the J call TRBJ2-3; maybe TRBD2 (5 bases). CDR1 is SGHNT and CDR2 is YYREEE in the germline V gene (reference sequence). Trimming stripped 3 bases from V and 4 bases from J, with 9 bases between. The CDR3 is 13 amino acids.

This clonotype was recorded a few times. This chain joins TRBV7-9 and TRBJ1-4; D unclear. The CDR3 has 14 amino acids. The germline V gene encodes CDR1 SEHNR and CDR2 FQNEAQ (reference sequence). Trimming shortened V by 1 base and J by 4 bases, and 7 bases separated the two germline ends. DNA of the CDR3: TGTGCCAGCAGCTTAGACAGAATTAATGAAAAACTGTTTTTT. Amino acids: CASSLDRINEKLFF.

About this clonotype: A much larger clone sits a single nucleotide away, making a read error possible. The V call is TRBV7-2, the J call TRBJ2-7; 8 bases are shared with TRBD2. This CDR3 has 14 amino acids. Germline-derived CDR1 and CDR2 are SGHTA and FQGNSA. Germline trimming cut 4 bases from V and 2 bases from J; bases unmatched to any gene: 4. This chain's CDR3 is CASSYRTSTYEQYV. DNA for the CDR3: TGTGCCAGCAGCTACCGGACTAGCACCTACGAGCAGTACGTC.

Concerning this clonotype itself: A read error may be the cause here, since a much bigger clone is one base away. The gene calls are TRBV27 and TRBJ1-5; D remains unclear. The CDR3 is 11 residues long. Between the trimmed V and J ends, which lost 1 base and 5 bases, there was a span of 0 bases. Per germline, CDR1 MNHEY and CDR2 SMNVEV (reference sequence). The CDR3 region has the DNA TGTGCCAGCAGTTTATATCAGCCCCAGCATTTT. It encodes CASSLYQPQHF.